The rows below give T cell receptor beta chains drawn from one sample of a study of T cell clonotyping in hematopoietic cell transplantation. Data came from immunoSEQ multiplex PCR; TCRdb stores just in-frame clones and leaves some out. The sample lists more than 12,000 clones; about nine tenths were seen once. Sequenced material: PBMCs, taken 100 days after allogeneic stem cell transplant. These TCRs come from a male patient aged 45-60 years who had an allogeneic stem cell transplant from an unrelated donor, so T cells may come from the graft donor. Some clones in this sample may be carry-over from other donors' samples. Both conserved end residues are part of each CDR3. A D gene is named only where the DNA matches it firmly. Clone size, where shown, is once, few, many, or a class for clones that have expanded.

clone_size	v_call	d_call	j_call	cdr3_nt	cdr3_aa
NA	TRBV19	NA	TRBJ2-5	TGTGCCAGTAGTACCTTGCCGGGAGTAGAGACCCAGTACTTC	CASSTLPGVETQYF
NA	TRBV5-1	NA	TRBJ2-7	TGCGCCAGCAGCGCCGCAACAGCGCACTTCATCTACGAGCAGTACTTC	CASSAATAHFIYEQYF
NA	TRBV27	NA	TRBJ2-5	TGTGCCAGCAGTTTTGGACGGTTAGGAGAGACCCAGTACTTC	CASSFGRLGETQYF
NA	TRBV19	NA	TRBJ2-1	TGTGCCAGTAGTAGGCGGGACAGTAACAATGAGCAGTTCTTC	CASSRRDSNNEQFF
NA	TRBV7-2	TRBD2	TRBJ2-7	TGTGCCAGCAGCCGTAGCGGGGGGCTATCCGGGGAGCAGTACTTC	CASSRSGGLSGEQYF
NA	TRBV9	TRBD2	TRBJ2-7	TGTGCCAGCAGCGCGGGACTAGCGGAAATTGGCTACGAGCAGTACTTC	CASSAGLAEIGYEQYF
NA	TRBV6-5	TRBD2	TRBJ2-7	TGTGCCAGCACCGGTAGCGGGAGAGGCTCCTACGAGCAGTACTTC	CASTGSGRGSYEQYF
NA	TRBV27	NA	TRBJ2-7	TGTGCCAGCTCCCGTACTGGAGGTGGAGGCTACGAGCAGTACTTC	CASSRTGGGGYEQYF
NA	TRBV9	NA	TRBJ1-1	TGTGCCAGCAGCTCCCGAAGGGAGCAACCGAACACTGAAGCTTTCTTT	CASSSRREQPNTEAFF
NA	TRBV5-4	NA	TRBJ2-5	TGTGCCAGCAGCTTGGGAGGAGGGCAAGAGACCCAGTACTTC	CASSLGGGQETQYF
medium-sized	TRBV6-1	TRBD1	TRBJ1-2	TGTGCCACTGTGGGACAGGCCAGCTATGGCTACACCTTC	CATVGQASYGYTF
NA	TRBV15	TRBD1	TRBJ2-3	TGTGCCACACGGGACAGCTCAGATACGCAGTATTTT	CATRDSSDTQYF
NA	TRBV11-1	TRBD1	TRBJ1-1	TGTGCCAGCAGCTTACCCCGGACAGGGGGCACTGAAGCTTTCTTT	CASSLPRTGGTEAFF
once	TRBV19	NA	TRBJ2-2	TGTGCCAGTCGAGACAGAAAGAACACCGGGGAGCTGTTTTTT	CASRDRKNTGELFF
NA	TRBV30	NA	TRBJ1-5	TGTGCCTGGAGTGTACACTGGGGGAGGCCCTTAAAAAATCAGCCCCAGCATTTT	CAWSVHWGRPLKNQPQHF
once	TRBV18	TRBD1	TRBJ2-7	TGTGCCAGCTCACCGTACGGGGACAGCTCCTACGAGCAGTACTTC	CASSPYGDSSYEQYF
NA	TRBV7-9	TRBD2	TRBJ2-7	TGTGCCAGCAGCTCCCCCGGGACTAGCGGCTACGAGCAGTACTTC	CASSSPGTSGYEQYF
NA	TRBV5-6	TRBD1	TRBJ2-5	TGTGCCAGCAGCCAGGGACAGCCACAAGAGACCCAGTACTTC	CASSQGQPQETQYF
NA	TRBV6-5	NA	TRBJ1-1	TGTGCCAGCAGTTACTCACACAGTAGTGAAGCTTTCTTT	CASSYSHSSEAFF
NA	TRBV21-1	NA	TRBJ1-2	TGTGCCAGTACGGGACAGGGGGCGTGGGGACTTAAAGGAGGGGGCTACACCTTC	CASTGQGAWGLKGGGYTF
NA	TRBV19	NA	TRBJ1-1	TGTGCCACCAGGGGTCAGGAGAACACTGAAGCTTTCTTT	CATRGQENTEAFF
few	TRBV18	NA	TRBJ1-5	TGTGCCAGCTCCGACGGGGGGCGAGATCAGCCCCAGCATTTT	CASSDGGRDQPQHF
NA	TRBV7-9	TRBD1	TRBJ2-5	TGTGCCAGCAGCTTAGTAACAGGGGGCAAAGAGACCCAGTACTTC	CASSLVTGGKETQYF
once	TRBV14	NA	TRBJ2-3	TGTGCCAGCAGCCAAGTCGGCGGGAGCACAGATACGCAGTATTTT	CASSQVGGSTDTQYF
NA	TRBV29-1	NA	TRBJ2-7	TGCAGCGTTGATACAGGGTTCTCAAACGAGCAGTACTTC	CSVDTGFSNEQYF
NA	TRBV13	TRBD2	TRBJ2-7	TGTGCCAGCAGACGAAGCGGGAGGGCCTACCACGAGCAGTACTTC	CASRRSGRAYHEQYF
NA	TRBV27	NA	TRBJ1-5	TGTGCCAGCAGTCGGTCTGGACAGAGTCATCAGCCCCAGCATTTT	CASSRSGQSHQPQHF
NA	TRBV5-6	TRBD1	TRBJ1-5	TGTGCCAGCAGCTTGACAGGGGTTCAGCCCCAGCATTTT	CASSLTGVQPQHF
NA	TRBV10-1	NA	TRBJ2-7	TGCGCCATTATATTGGGCGGAACAGTTACCTACGAGCAGTACTTC	CAIILGGTVTYEQYF
once	TRBV19	NA	TRBJ2-7	TGTGCCAGTAAGTCCTCTACAGGGCAAAGCTCCTACGAGCAGTACTTC	CASKSSTGQSSYEQYF
NA	TRBV6-1	NA	TRBJ2-1	TGTGCCAGCAGAGAGGGCGGCTTTTACTTTGAGCAGTTCTTC	CASREGGFYFEQFF
NA	TRBV6-6	NA	TRBJ2-7	TGTGCCAGCAGTTACTCGAACAGCTACGAGCAGTACTTC	CASSYSNSYEQYF
NA	TRBV6-1	NA	TRBJ2-7	TGTGCCAGCAGTTCCGGGACACGGAGCTCCTACGAGCAGTACTTC	CASSSGTRSSYEQYF
NA	TRBV10-3	TRBD1	TRBJ2-3	TGTGCCATCAGTGCCGACAGGGACGGCACAGATACGCAGTATTTT	CAISADRDGTDTQYF
once	TRBV7-9	NA	TRBJ1-2	TGTGCCAGCAGCTTGGTAAGGGCTGAAAGCTATGGCTACACCTTC	CASSLVRAESYGYTF